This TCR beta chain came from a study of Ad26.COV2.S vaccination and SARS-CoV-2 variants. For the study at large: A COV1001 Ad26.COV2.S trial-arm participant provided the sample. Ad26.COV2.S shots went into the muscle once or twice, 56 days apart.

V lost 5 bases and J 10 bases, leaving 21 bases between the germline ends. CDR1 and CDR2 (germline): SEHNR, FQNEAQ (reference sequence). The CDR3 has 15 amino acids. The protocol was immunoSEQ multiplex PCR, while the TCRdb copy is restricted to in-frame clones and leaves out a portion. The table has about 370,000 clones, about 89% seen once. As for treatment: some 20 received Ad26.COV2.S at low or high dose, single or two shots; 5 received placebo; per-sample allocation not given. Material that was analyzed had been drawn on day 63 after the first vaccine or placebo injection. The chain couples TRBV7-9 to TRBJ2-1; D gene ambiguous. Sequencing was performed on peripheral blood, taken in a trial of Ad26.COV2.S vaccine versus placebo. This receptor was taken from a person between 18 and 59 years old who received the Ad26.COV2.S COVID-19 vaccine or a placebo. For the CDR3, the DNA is TGTGCCAGCAGCCCCCCCGGTAGCTCCGGCTCGGAGCAGTTCTTC. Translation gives CASSPPGSSGSEQFF. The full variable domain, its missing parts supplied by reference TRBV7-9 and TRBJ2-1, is DTGVSQNPRHKITKRGQNVTFRCDPISEHNRLYWYRQTLGQGPEFLTYFQNEAQLEKSRLLSDRFSAERPKGSFSTLEIQRTEQGDSAMYLCASSPPGSSGSEQFFGPGTRLTVL.